The 18 T cell receptor beta chains below all came from one sample that was sequenced in a study of neoadjuvant anti-PD-1 for oral cavity cancer. The repertoire was sequenced with immunoSEQ multiplex PCR; TCRdb's copy has only in-frame clones and lacks some. Of around 60,000 clones listed, approximately 79% are singletons. Specimen: PBMCs, collected before nivolumab (anti-PD-1) treatment. These TCRs come from a person between 35 and 79 years old with oral cavity squamous cell carcinoma.

The chain recombines TRBV5-1 with TRBJ2-1, with D tentatively TRBD2 (6 bases). The V end lost 3 bases, the J end lost 6 bases, and 16 bases lay between the germline ends. There are 15 residues in the CDR3. Germline CDR1 and CDR2: SGHRS and YFSETQ. This chain's CDR3 is CASSSPPGGANEQFF. For the CDR3, the DNA is TGCGCCAGCAGCTCCCCCCCTGGAGGGGCCAATGAGCAGTTCTTC.

The rearrangement links TRBV7-8 to TRBJ2-1; TRBD2 is a possible D gene (5 bases). Germline V lookup: CDR1 SGHVS, CDR2 FQNEAQ. The CDR3 runs to 14 residues. The V and J ends lost 7 bases and 3 bases respectively, with 13 bases between them. CDR3 protein: CASTSAGLYNEQFF. DNA of the CDR3: TGTGCCAGCACCTCTGCGGGCCTCTACAATGAGCAGTTCTTC.

The V and J genes are TRBV28 and TRBJ1-2, with D possibly TRBD1 on 6 matching bases. Trimming removed 0 bases from V and 6 bases from J, with 17 bases in between. The CDR3 loop spans 16 amino acids. The germline CDR1 and CDR2 sequences are MDHEN and SYDVKM. The CDR3 region is CASSLWVGARSNGYTF. The CDR3 nucleotides read TGTGCCAGCAGTTTATGGGTGGGGGCTCGGTCTAATGGCTACACCTTC.

The genes are TRBV19 and TRBJ1-5; TRBD1 aligns across 7 bases. J lost 7 bases, V lost 7 bases, and 13 bases had no gene match. Germline V gene sequence: CDR1 LNHDA, CDR2 SQIVND (reference sequence). The CDR3 length is 15 residues. CDR3 protein: CASTPTDRVGQPQHF. The CDR3 region has the DNA TGTGCCAGTACCCCCACTGACAGGGTCGGACAGCCCCAGCATTTT.

The chain links TRBV5-1 to TRBJ2-3; tentative D call: TRBD1 (5 bases). Trimming removed 0 bases from V and 2 bases from J, with 7 bases in between. CDR3 length equals 14 residues. CDR1 and CDR2 from the germline V gene are SGHRS and YFSETQ. The DNA for the CDR3 is TGCGCCAGCAGCTTGGGACAGAACACAGATACGCAGTATTTT. Translation gives CASSLGQNTDTQYF.

CDR3 protein: CASSRLLKDTEAFF. In DNA, the CDR3 is TGTGCCAGCAGCAGACTCCTTAAGGATACTGAAGCTTTCTTT. J is TRBJ1-1 and V is TRBV5-6, with no clear D. The V end was cut by 4 bases, the J end by 5 bases, with 15 bases between. The germline V gene has CDR1 SGHDT and CDR2 YYEEEE. CDR3 length: 14 residues.

The gene calls are TRBV28 and TRBJ1-5; possibly TRBD1 for D (6 bases). This CDR3 spans 16 amino acids. The germline V gene encodes CDR1 MDHEN and CDR2 SYDVKM. Trimming took off 6 bases at V and 3 bases at J, with 18 bases between the two ends. CDR3 sequence reads: CASSPTRGGLNQPQHF. In DNA, the CDR3 is TGTGCCAGCAGCCCTACCCGAGGGGGACTCAATCAGCCCCAGCATTTT.

The chain couples TRBV29-1 to TRBJ2-7; TRBD2 matches 8 bases. CDR3 length: 13 amino acids. Germline-derived CDR1 and CDR2 are SQVTM and ANQGSEA. J gave up 5 bases and V 3 bases, and 6 bases lay outside the gene matches. CDR3 DNA: TGCAGCGTTGATGCTAGCGGGTCTGACGAGCAGTACTTC. Its protein is CSVDASGSDEQYF.

V usage is TRBV7-9 and J usage is TRBJ1-1; D is undetermined. The ends were cut back, 2 bases at V and 3 bases at J, with 13 bases in the middle. This CDR3 has 15 amino acids. The germline gives CDR1 SEHNR, CDR2 FQNEAQ (reference sequence). CDR3 sequence reads: CASSLTLGVDTEAFF. The DNA for the CDR3 is TGTGCCAGCAGCTTAACTCTCGGGGTCGACACTGAAGCTTTCTTT.

The chain joins TRBV2 to TRBJ2-2; D is possibly TRBD1 (6 bases). The CDR3 is 15 amino acids. CDR1 is SNHLY and CDR2 is FYNNEI in the germline V gene. The V gene lost 5 bases and the J gene lost 5 bases, with 15 bases spanning the gap. CDR3 bases: TGTGCCAGCAGTCCCTTGACAGGTTCAACCGGGGAGCTGTTTTTT. Encoded protein: CASSPLTGSTGELFF.

This clone showed up just a few times. This chain connects TRBV29-1 to TRBJ1-1; 7 bases match TRBD1. The germline V gene has CDR1 SQVTM and CDR2 ANQGSEA. V was clipped by 4 bases and J by 1 base; unmatched bases: 6. The CDR3 length is 14 residues. In DNA, the CDR3 is TGCAGCGTTGGAGGACAGGCGCCGAACACTGAAGCTTTCTTT. It encodes CSVGGQAPNTEAFF.

The V call is TRBV7-8, the J call TRBJ2-4, with unresolved D. From germline, CDR1 is SGHVS and CDR2 FQNEAQ. CDR3 size: 17 residues. V lost 5 bases and J lost 0, with 17 bases in between. The CDR3 DNA is TGTGCCAGCAGCCCGTCCGACATGAGTTTAGCCAAAAACATTCAGTACTTC. It yields the protein CASSPSDMSLAKNIQYF.

The CDR3 DNA is TGTGCCAGCTCCCCGGGACGAGGGGAAAAACTGTTTTTT. It specifies CASSPGRGEKLFF. The chain links TRBV18 to TRBJ1-4; possible D gene TRBD1, 5 bases. In germline, CDR1 is KGHSH, CDR2 LQKENI. V was cut by 6 bases and J by 8 bases, with 13 bases left in between. This CDR3 has 13 residues.

This clone was observed a handful of times. The chain combines TRBV19 with TRBJ1-1, with TRBD1 matching over 11 bases. V was pared by 6 bases and J by 6 bases, with 12 bases of the junction left unmatched. There are 16 residues in the CDR3. Germline CDR1 is LNHDA and CDR2 is SQIVND (reference sequence). CDR3 region: CASRPRPGTGGSEAFF. CDR3 bases: TGTGCCAGTAGGCCTCGTCCCGGGACAGGGGGATCTGAAGCTTTCTTT.

The gene calls are TRBV27 and TRBJ1-5; 7 nucleotides agree with TRBD1. Germline CDR1 reads MNHEY; CDR2 reads SMNVEV (reference sequence). Losses at the gene ends were 6 bases for V and 2 bases for J; bases not matched to a gene: 10. The CDR3 covers 16 residues. The DNA for the CDR3 is TGTGCCAGCAGACCAAACCGACAGGGCCGCAATCAGCCCCAGCATTTT. Translated, it gives CASRPNRQGRNQPQHF.

The chain is built from TRBV20-1 and TRBJ1-2; D not certain. Germline lookup yields CDR1 DFQATT and CDR2 SNEGSKA (reference sequence). The length of the CDR3 is 10 residues. Trimming removed 8 bases at V and 10 bases at J, with 14 bases between. The CDR3 sequence: CSSSGPYYTF. DNA for the CDR3: TGCAGTTCCTCCGGGCCCTACTACACCTTC.

V and J are TRBV9 and TRBJ2-7; D might be TRBD2 (6 bases). V shed 0 bases and J shed 6 bases, with 22 bases lying between them. This CDR3 is 17 amino acids long. The germline gives CDR1 SGDLS, CDR2 YYNGEE. Here the CDR3 reads CASSVGGRRGLSGEQYF. CDR3 bases: TGTGCCAGCAGCGTAGGAGGGAGGAGGGGACTTAGCGGCGAGCAGTACTTC. Full variable domain (missing parts from reference TRBV9 and TRBJ2-7): DSGVTQTPKHLITATGQRVTLRCSPRSGDLSVYWYQQSLDQGLQFLIQYYNGEERAKGNILERFSAQQFPDLHSELNLSSLELGDSALYFCASSVGGRRGLSGEQYFGPGTRLTVT.

This clone has just one count. The rearrangement joins TRBV6-6 to TRBJ1-2, with D unclear. The CDR3 sequence is 12 residues long. Germline CDR1 and CDR2: MNHNY and SVGAGI (reference sequence). Trimming shortened V by 5 bases and J by 4 bases, and 8 bases separated the two germline ends. The DNA of the CDR3 is TGTGCCAGCAGTCTCGGTATCTATGGCTACACCTTC. It specifies CASSLGIYGYTF.